This TCR beta chain stems from a study of neurological immune-mediated disorders. Study results and caveats: No CDR3 amino acid sequences recurred among expanded clones across subjects, suggesting private repertoires in all groups.

TCRdb re-analysed the 5' RACE reads in MiXCR, keeping a single row per CDR3 protein. The table lists fewer than 30,000 distinct CDR3 sequences, roughly 7% of them singletons, with 4.5% to 5% in the top ten. This CDR3 has 15 residues. Germline CDR1 LGHNA, CDR2 YSLEER. The J segment lost 2 bases and the V segment lost 1 base, leaving 4 bases of the junction unmatched. This clonotype was recorded many times. No antigen is known for it. 2 million unsorted PBMCs were stored in RNAlater at -80 °C before RNA extraction. The V call is TRBV4-3, the J call TRBJ2-5; 7 bases line up with TRBD1. This sequence was found in a woman aged 40-49 years in good health. The sequencing input was PBMCs. Here the CDR3 reads CASSQARTGQETQYF. DNA for the CDR3: TGCGCCAGCAGCCAAGCCCGGACAGGTCAAGAGACCCAGTACTTC.